A single sample gave rise to the 10 T cell receptor beta chains below, sequenced in a study of blood T cell repertoires in COVID-19. Data came from immunoSEQ multiplex PCR; TCRdb stores just in-frame clones and leaves some out. The table includes 50,000 to 75,000 clones, around 80% detected once. Sequencing was done on a sample of peripheral blood. These receptors came from a man in his fifties or sixties with acute or convalescent COVID-19.

Only a few counts were recorded for this clone. This chain joins TRBV14 and TRBJ2-7, with D tentatively TRBD1 (6 bases). The germline V and J ends were trimmed by 4 bases and 2 bases, with 15 bases remaining between them. The germline CDR1 and CDR2 sequences are SGHDN and FVKESK. The CDR3 has 15 amino acids. Written as DNA, the CDR3 is TGTGCCAGCAGCCCGACAGGAAGGGGAACCTACGAGCAGTACTTC. Its protein product is CASSPTGRGTYEQYF.

This clone was counted a few times. The CDR3 protein is CASSPRLNEQFF. The CDR3 DNA reads as TGTGCCAGCAGCCCCAGACTCAATGAGCAGTTCTTC. The chain uses TRBV6-1 and TRBJ2-1; D uncertain. Germline V gene lookup returns CDR1 MNHNS and CDR2 SASEGT. V was pared by 6 bases and J by 6 bases, with 9 bases between. This CDR3 has 12 residues.

The rearrangement uses TRBV10-3 and TRBJ2-3; TRBD2 agrees at 13 bases. CDR3 size: 16 residues. Germline lookup yields CDR1 ENHRY and CDR2 SYGVKD. V was clipped by 3 bases and J by 2 bases; unmatched bases: 2. CDR3 nucleotide sequence: TGTGCCATCAGTGATGGACTAGCGGGAGCCACAGATACGCAGTATTTT. It encodes CAISDGLAGATDTQYF.

The V and J genes are TRBV5-4 and TRBJ1-3, with a tentative D call TRBD1 (6 bases). Trimming pared 1 base from V and 4 bases from J, leaving 12 bases between. The length of the CDR3 is 15 residues. Germline loops: CDR1 SGHNT, CDR2 YYREEE (reference sequence). CDR3 in amino acids: CASSLWGGAGNTIYF. Here the CDR3 DNA reads TGTGCCAGCAGCTTGTGGGGGGGCGCCGGAAACACCATATATTTT.

This clone was seen more than once but under ten times. The rearrangement joins TRBV5-5 to TRBJ2-1, with 10 bases lining up with TRBD2. The V segment lost 4 bases and the J segment 11 bases; nucleotides outside the gene matches: 12. The CDR3 spans 15 residues. Germline loops: CDR1 SGHKS, CDR2 YYEKEE (reference sequence). The CDR3 here is CASSEGLAPLGKQFF. In DNA, the CDR3 is TGTGCCAGCAGCGAGGGACTAGCGCCCCTGGGGAAGCAGTTCTTC.

The chain carries TRBV19 and TRBJ2-3; TRBD2 might be the D (5 bases). Germline CDR1 and CDR2: LNHDA and SQIVND (reference sequence). The CDR3 covers 16 residues. Trimming pared 2 bases from V and 6 bases from J, leaving 18 bases between. Here the CDR3 DNA reads TGTGCCAGTAGTATAACAACCCCAATCGAGGGTGATACGCAGTATTTT. It translates to CASSITTPIEGDTQYF.

By share of the sample, this clone is medium-sized. The chain combines TRBV10-3 with TRBJ2-7, with 10 bases fitting TRBD1. The CDR3 length is 12 residues. The germline gives CDR1 ENHRY, CDR2 SYGVKD. Trimming took 6 bases from V and 5 from J; bases not matched to a gene: 1. The CDR3 bases are TGTGCCATCAGGGGACAGGGGAACGAGCAGTACTTC. It translates to CAIRGQGNEQYF.

The chain carries TRBV6-6 and TRBJ1-5; weak D call: TRBD1 (6 bases). Germline V gene lookup returns CDR1 MNHNY and CDR2 SVGAGI (reference sequence). V lost 2 bases and J 4 bases, leaving 9 bases between the germline ends. The CDR3 runs 14 residues. The CDR3 bases are TGTGCCAGCAGTTACCGACAGGAGAATCAGCCCCAGCATTTT. It encodes CASSYRQENQPQHF.

The chain uses TRBV28 and TRBJ1-5, with D perhaps TRBD1 (6 bases). V shed 5 bases and J shed 3 bases, with 11 bases lying between them. This CDR3 has 14 amino acids. The germline CDR1 and CDR2 sequences are MDHEN and SYDVKM. As DNA, the CDR3 is TGTGCCAGCAGTACAAGGGGGTACAATCAGCCCCAGCATTTT. This encodes CASSTRGYNQPQHF.

In DNA form, the CDR3 reads TGTGCCAGCAGCTTAGGCGGGTATGGGGCCAACGTCCTGACTTTC. As protein: CASSLGGYGANVLTF. The J gene is TRBJ2-6, the V gene TRBV7-6, with D possibly TRBD2 on 5 matching bases. Germline loops: CDR1 SGHVS, CDR2 FNYEAQ. This CDR3 comprises 15 residues. V shed 1 base and J shed 3 bases, with 7 bases lying between them.